The 10 T cell receptor beta chains below were found in one sample sequenced in a study of TIL therapy for anti-PD-1-resistant metastatic lung cancer. Time point in this sample: pre-treatment sample, taken before nivolumab and TIL therapy. The immunoSEQ assay was v3. Clones were read by immunoSEQ multiplex PCR, and TCRdb kept only the in-frame ones, dropping some. The sample shows tens of thousands of clones, around 80% of them seen only once. Sequences were derived from blood, sampled at baseline. These receptors originate from a woman between 30 and 85 years old with non-small cell lung cancer.

This chain connects TRBV15 to TRBJ1-2; 10 bases align to TRBD1. The CDR3 runs 21 residues. V lost 0 bases to trimming and J lost 0 bases; unmatched junction nucleotides: 16. Germline V gives CDR1 LNHNV, CDR2 YYDKDF (reference sequence). Here the CDR3 reads CATSRDKRGPVTGGSNYGYTF. The CDR3 nucleotides read TGTGCCACCAGCAGAGATAAAAGGGGCCCCGTGACAGGGGGCTCTAACTATGGCTACACCTTC.

The rearrangement joins TRBV7-6 to TRBJ2-2, with unresolved D. The V end was cut by 1 base, the J end by 2 bases, with 8 bases between. The germline V gene encodes CDR1 SGHVS and CDR2 FNYEAQ. The CDR3 is made up of 15 amino acids. CDR3 residues: CASSLDRLNTGELFF. The CDR3 coding sequence is TGTGCCAGCAGCTTAGATAGGCTCAACACCGGGGAGCTGTTTTTT.

The chain uses TRBV27 and TRBJ1-1, with D perhaps TRBD1 (5 bases). The CDR3 has 13 residues. Trimming removed 5 bases from V and 8 bases from J, with 15 bases in between. Germline loops: CDR1 MNHEY, CDR2 SMNVEV (reference sequence). The CDR3, as DNA: TGTGCCAGCAGTCCACCAAGATGGGGGGAAGCTTTCTTT. Translated: CASSPPRWGEAFF.

V and J are TRBV14 and TRBJ2-2, with D possibly TRBD1 on 5 matching bases. This CDR3 has 18 residues. Germline-derived CDR1 and CDR2 are SGHDN and FVKESK. The germline V and J ends were trimmed by 4 bases and 0 bases, with 18 bases remaining between them. CDR3 nucleotide sequence: TGTGCCAGCAGCCTTCTGGACACCCACTACACGAACACCGGGGAGCTGTTTTTT. Protein product: CASSLLDTHYTNTGELFF.

This clone was counted once. The chain couples TRBV19 to TRBJ1-5, with no clear D. The CDR3 runs 15 residues. Deletions cut 2 bases from V and 2 bases from J, with 10 bases between. Germline loops: CDR1 LNHDA, CDR2 SQIVND (reference sequence). CDR3 bases: TGTGCCAGTAGTATAAGTAGTGTAGGCAATCAGCCCCAGCATTTT. Encoded protein: CASSISSVGNQPQHF.

The gene calls are TRBV11-2 and TRBJ2-3, with D uncertain. From germline, CDR1 is SGHAT and CDR2 FQNNGV. Trimming shortened V by 5 bases and J by 1 base, and 7 bases separated the two germline ends. This CDR3 spans 13 amino acids. This CDR3 is CASSVTGTDTQYF. DNA of the CDR3: TGTGCCAGCAGCGTGACGGGCACAGATACGCAGTATTTT.

V is TRBV11-2 and J is TRBJ2-5, with 7 bases aligning to TRBD2. The germline V gene has CDR1 SGHAT and CDR2 FQNNGV. The CDR3 loop spans 17 amino acids. Losses at the gene ends were 7 bases for V and 4 bases for J; bases not matched to a gene: 18. This CDR3 reads CASTTLGRGREGETQYF. CDR3 DNA: TGTGCCAGCACCACACTCGGTAGGGGCAGGGAGGGAGAGACCCAGTACTTC.

The chain combines TRBV28 with TRBJ1-2, with TRBD1 as a possible D gene (6 bases). Germline V gene lookup returns CDR1 MDHEN and CDR2 SYDVKM. This CDR3 region has 13 residues. Trimming left V 6 bases short and J 4 bases short, with 12 bases between. CDR3 protein: CASSLTGTYGYTF. CDR3 bases: TGTGCCAGCAGCTTAACAGGGACCTATGGCTACACCTTC.

The rearrangement links TRBV28 to TRBJ2-7; 7 bases fit TRBD1. There are 15 residues in the CDR3. Germline CDR1 is MDHEN and CDR2 is SYDVKM. Trimming cost V 6 bases and J 1 base; bases outside gene matches: 9. CDR3 sequence (DNA): TGTGCCAGCAGCCCGGGACAGCTTGGATCCTACGAGCAGTACTTC. Translation gives CASSPGQLGSYEQYF.

The rearrangement links TRBV11-2 to TRBJ2-7, with TRBD1 identical over 7 bases. V was pared by 5 bases and J by 2 bases, with 18 bases of the junction left unmatched. Germline lookup yields CDR1 SGHAT and CDR2 FQNNGV. The CDR3 is made up of 18 amino acids. The CDR3 DNA sequence: TGTGCCAGCAGCCCGATCAGAAGGGACAGATCGGGCACCTACGAGCAGTACTTC. Translation gives CASSPIRRDRSGTYEQYF. The variable domain in full, with the rest retrieved from reference TRBV11-2 and TRBJ2-7, is EAGVAQSPRYKIIEKRQSVAFWCNPISGHATLYWYQQILGQGPKLLIQFQNNGVVDDSQLPKDRFSAERLKGVDSTLKIQPAKLEDSAVYLCASSPIRRDRSGTYEQYFGPGTRLTVT.